This entry features one T cell receptor beta chain sequence. No antigen is known for it. The sample holds no much larger clone one base away, and base qualities are not on file. TCRbeta CDR3 regions were amplified from genomic DNA by means of the immunoSEQ Assay, a bias-controlled multiplex PCR. In the authors' own workflow: Nucleated cell counts per sample were estimated from amplification of reference gene primers within the assay. To quantify the absolute abundance of each unique TCRbeta CDR3 rearrangement, sequence reads were collapsed and filtered. Productive Simpson clonality was computed per sample as the square root of Simpson's diversity index over productive rearrangements. TCRdb holds this immuneACCESS table with in-frame rearrangements only. Some clones are missing; in checked studies, unresolved V genes explain under half, and the rest has no known cause. V, J and clone size derive from that table, while D and trimming were established from the DNA sequence. Counted in this sample were some 400,000 clones; 90% of them appeared once. The ten largest clones add up to around 7% of the sample.

CDR1 and CDR2 were assigned from the germline V gene as MNHEY and SVGAGI. Spanning cysteine to phenylalanine, the CDR3 consists of 15 amino acids. Only the CDR3 region is kept as DNA, spanning 45 bases read in frame from base 1. The germline V and J ends show losses of 5 bases and 3 bases respectively, and no gene match explains 8 bases of the junction. This sample is drawn from a study of blood T cell repertoires in COVID-19 (dated by TCRdb to between 2020 and 2021). With regard to the full study: The collaborator samples originated in the United States, Italy and Spain and spanned the acute and convalescent phases of COVID-19. Deeply sampled blood TCRbeta repertoires from subjects exposed to, actively infected with, or recovered from COVID-19 were included in the dataset. The material from the prospective study consisted of cDNA or gDNA derived from T cells, B-cell-depleted T cells, or PBMCs. Where available, HLA class I and class II types were obtained from metadata supplied by the sample provider rather than from assay-based typing. Sample metadata almost always included a de-identified subject ID, COVID-19 status, age in years and sex. The samples were drawn from the first 160 participants of the ongoing ImmuneRACE study and from 1,254 subjects provided by 6 global collaborators. The repertoires were made available in a free public database intended to serve as a resource for research on the immune response to SARS-CoV-2.

Points the paper makes about the study in general: The quantity of clinical and demographic metadata differed by source and by participant and was supplied without curation.

Each collaborating institution followed its own protocols to collect whole blood in K2EDTA tubes. Collaborator samples were shipped for TCRbeta analysis as frozen whole blood, isolated PBMCs, or DNA extracted from either sample type. The TCR sequence derives from a man younger than 35 with active or convalescent COVID-19. The chain is made from TRBV6-5 and TRBJ2-7; the junction holds 9 bases that match TRBD2. The source material was peripheral blood. The CDR3 reads CASSRLAGSLYEQYF. Read as DNA, the sequence is TGTGCCAGCAGTCGGCTAGCGGGGAGTCTCTACGAGCAGTACTTC.